This TCR beta chain stems from a study of cytomegalovirus exposure and HLA in healthy donors. CDR3 length: 14 amino acids. Germline V gene sequence: CDR1 MNHEY, CDR2 SVGAGI. The V gene lost 2 bases and the J gene lost 1 base, with 8 bases spanning the gap. Vbeta (60) and Jbeta (13) primers were used in the PCR. TCRdb's table, derived via immunoSEQ multiplex PCR, lists solely in-frame clones and lacks some. The sample gives more than 90,000 clones, more than 70% of which show up once; around 16% is in the top ten. Sequencing was done on a sample of PBMCs. The source of this sequence is a man in his fifties in good health and CMV-seropositive. The genes are TRBV6-5 and TRBJ1-2, with a tentative D call TRBD1 (5 bases). The CDR3 region has the DNA TGTGCCAGCAGTTACGGGGGGATTAACTATGGCTACACCTTC. It specifies CASSYGGINYGYTF.